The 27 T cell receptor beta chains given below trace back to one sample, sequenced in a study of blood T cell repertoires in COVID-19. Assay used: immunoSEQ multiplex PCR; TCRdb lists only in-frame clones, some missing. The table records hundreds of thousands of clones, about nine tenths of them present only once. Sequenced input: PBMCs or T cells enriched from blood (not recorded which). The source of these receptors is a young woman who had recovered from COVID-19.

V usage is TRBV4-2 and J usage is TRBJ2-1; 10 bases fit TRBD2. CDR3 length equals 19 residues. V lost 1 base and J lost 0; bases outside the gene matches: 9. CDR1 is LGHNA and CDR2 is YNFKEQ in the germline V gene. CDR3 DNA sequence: TGTGCCAGCAGCCAAGCTACCAGCGGGGGGGCCCCCTCCTACAATGAGCAGTTCTTC. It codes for CASSQATSGGAPSYNEQFF.

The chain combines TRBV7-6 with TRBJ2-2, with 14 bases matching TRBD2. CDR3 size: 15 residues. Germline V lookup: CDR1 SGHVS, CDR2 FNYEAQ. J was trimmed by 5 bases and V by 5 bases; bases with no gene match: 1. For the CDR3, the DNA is TGTGCCAGCAGCAGGACTAGCGGGGGGACCGGGGAGCTGTTTTTT. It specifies CASSRTSGGTGELFF.

This CDR3 reads CARTDRENQPQHF. The CDR3 region has the DNA TGTGCCAGGACGGACAGGGAGAATCAGCCCCAGCATTTT. The J gene is TRBJ1-5, the V gene TRBV6-4, with 8 bases fitting TRBD1. The CDR3 is made up of 13 amino acids. The J segment lost 4 bases and the V segment lost 9 bases, leaving 5 bases of the junction unmatched. CDR1 is MRHNA, CDR2 SNTAGT, per germline.

The CDR3 DNA is TGCAGCGTCGATGGGGGGGTTGACACTGAAGCTTTCTTT. Protein: CSVDGGVDTEAFF. The rearrangement links TRBV29-1 to TRBJ1-1; a weak D match, TRBD1 (5 bases). The CDR3 is made up of 13 amino acids. CDR1 is SQVTM, CDR2 ANQGSEA, per germline. The ends were cut back, 6 bases at V and 3 bases at J, with 14 bases in the middle.

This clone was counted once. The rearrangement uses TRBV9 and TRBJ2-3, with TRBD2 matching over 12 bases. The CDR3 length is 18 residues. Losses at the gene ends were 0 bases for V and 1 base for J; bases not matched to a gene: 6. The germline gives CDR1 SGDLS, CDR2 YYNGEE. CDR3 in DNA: TGTGCCAGCAGCGTAGGCGCTAGCGGGAGGGGGGGCACAGATACGCAGTATTTT. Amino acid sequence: CASSVGASGRGGTDTQYF.

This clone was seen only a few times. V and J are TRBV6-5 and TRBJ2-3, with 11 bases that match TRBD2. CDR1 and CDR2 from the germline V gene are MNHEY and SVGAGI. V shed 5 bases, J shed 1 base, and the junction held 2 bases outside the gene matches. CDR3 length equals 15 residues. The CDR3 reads CASSTSGGRTDTQYF. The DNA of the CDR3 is TGTGCCAGCAGTACTAGCGGGGGTCGCACAGATACGCAGTATTTT.

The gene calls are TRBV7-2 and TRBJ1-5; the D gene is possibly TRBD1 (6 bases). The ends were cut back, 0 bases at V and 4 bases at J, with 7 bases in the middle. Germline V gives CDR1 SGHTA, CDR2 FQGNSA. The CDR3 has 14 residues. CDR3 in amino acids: CASSLARGNQPQHF. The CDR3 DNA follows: TGTGCCAGCAGCTTAGCGAGGGGGAATCAGCCCCAGCATTTT.

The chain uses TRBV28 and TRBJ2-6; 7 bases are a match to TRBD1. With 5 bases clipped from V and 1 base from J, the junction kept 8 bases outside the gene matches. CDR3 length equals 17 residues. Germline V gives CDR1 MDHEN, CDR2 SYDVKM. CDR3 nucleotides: TGTGCCAGCAGTATACCGGGACAGTTATCTGGGGCCAACGTCCTGACTTTC. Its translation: CASSIPGQLSGANVLTF.

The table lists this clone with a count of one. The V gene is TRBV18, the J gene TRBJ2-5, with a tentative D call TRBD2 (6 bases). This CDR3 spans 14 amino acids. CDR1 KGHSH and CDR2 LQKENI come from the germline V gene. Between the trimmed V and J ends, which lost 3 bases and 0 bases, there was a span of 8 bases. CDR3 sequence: CASSPAGYQETQYF. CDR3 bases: TGTGCCAGCTCACCGGCGGGGTACCAAGAGACCCAGTACTTC.

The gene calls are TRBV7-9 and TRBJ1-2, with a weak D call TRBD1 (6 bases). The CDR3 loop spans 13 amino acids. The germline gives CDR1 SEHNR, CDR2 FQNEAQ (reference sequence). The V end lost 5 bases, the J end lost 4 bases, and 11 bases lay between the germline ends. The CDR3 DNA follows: TGTGCCAGCAGCCCGACAGGTGCCTATGGCTACACCTTC. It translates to CASSPTGAYGYTF.

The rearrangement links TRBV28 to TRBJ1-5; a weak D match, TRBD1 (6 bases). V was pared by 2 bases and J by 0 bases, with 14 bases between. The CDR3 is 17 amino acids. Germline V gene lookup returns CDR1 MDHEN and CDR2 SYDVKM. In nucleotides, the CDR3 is TGTGCCAGCAGTTTAGCCCGGACAGCTAATAGCAATCAGCCCCAGCATTTT. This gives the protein CASSLARTANSNQPQHF.

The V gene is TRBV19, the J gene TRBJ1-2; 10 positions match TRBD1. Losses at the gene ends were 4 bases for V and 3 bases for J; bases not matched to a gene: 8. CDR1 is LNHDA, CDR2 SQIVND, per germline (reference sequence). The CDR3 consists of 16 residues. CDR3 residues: CASSTPGTGAYYGYTF. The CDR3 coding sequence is TGTGCCAGTAGTACTCCCGGGACAGGGGCGTACTATGGCTACACCTTC.

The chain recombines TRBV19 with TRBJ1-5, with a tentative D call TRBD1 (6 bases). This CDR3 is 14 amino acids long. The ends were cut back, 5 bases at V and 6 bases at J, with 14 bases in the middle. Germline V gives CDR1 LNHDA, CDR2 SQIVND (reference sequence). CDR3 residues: CASSQNRVGQPQHF. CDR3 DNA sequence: TGTGCCAGTAGTCAGAACAGGGTGGGTCAGCCCCAGCATTTT.

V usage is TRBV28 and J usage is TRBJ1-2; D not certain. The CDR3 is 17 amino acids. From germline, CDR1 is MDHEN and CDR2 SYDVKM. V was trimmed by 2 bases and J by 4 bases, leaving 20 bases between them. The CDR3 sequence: CASSLVRRREFLYGYTF. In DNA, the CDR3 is TGTGCCAGCAGTTTAGTTAGGAGGAGGGAGTTCCTCTATGGCTACACCTTC.

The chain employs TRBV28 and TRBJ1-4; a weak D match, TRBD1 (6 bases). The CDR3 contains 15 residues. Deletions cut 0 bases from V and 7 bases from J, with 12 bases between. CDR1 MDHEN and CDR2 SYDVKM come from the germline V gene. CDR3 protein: CASSLWVGGGEKLFF. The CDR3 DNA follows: TGTGCCAGCAGTTTATGGGTAGGGGGTGGTGAAAAACTGTTTTTT. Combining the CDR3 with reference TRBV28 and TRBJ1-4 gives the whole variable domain DVKVTQSSRYLVKRTGEKVFLECVQDMDHENMFWYRQDPGLGLRLIYFSYDVKMKEKGDIPEGYSVSREKKERFSLILESASTNQTSMYLCASSLWVGGGEKLFFGSGTQLSVL.

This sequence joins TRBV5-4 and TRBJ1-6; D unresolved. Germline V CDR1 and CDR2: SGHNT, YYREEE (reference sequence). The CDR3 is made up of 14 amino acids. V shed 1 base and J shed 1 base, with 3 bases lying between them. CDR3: CASSLQSYNSPLHF. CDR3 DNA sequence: TGTGCCAGCAGCTTGCAGTCCTATAATTCACCCCTCCACTTT.

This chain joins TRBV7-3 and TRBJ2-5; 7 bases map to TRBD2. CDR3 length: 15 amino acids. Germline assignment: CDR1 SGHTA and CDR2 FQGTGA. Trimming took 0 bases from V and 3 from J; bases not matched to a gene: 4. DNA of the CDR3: TGTGCCAGCAGCTTAACGTCGGGAGGAAAAGAGACCCAGTACTTC. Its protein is CASSLTSGGKETQYF.

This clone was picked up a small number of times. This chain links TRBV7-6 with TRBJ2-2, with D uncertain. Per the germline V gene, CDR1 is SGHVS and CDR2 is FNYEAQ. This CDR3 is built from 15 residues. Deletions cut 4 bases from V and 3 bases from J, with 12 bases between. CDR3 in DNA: TGTGCCAGCAGCTCCCACCTACGGGACACCGGGGAGCTGTTTTTT. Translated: CASSSHLRDTGELFF.

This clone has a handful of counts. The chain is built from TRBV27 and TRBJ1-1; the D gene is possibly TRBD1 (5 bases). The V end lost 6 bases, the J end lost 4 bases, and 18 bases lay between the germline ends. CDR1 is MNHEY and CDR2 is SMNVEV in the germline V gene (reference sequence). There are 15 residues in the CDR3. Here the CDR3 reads CASRTQGVQSTEAFF. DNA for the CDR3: TGTGCCAGCAGGACCCAGGGTGTCCAGAGCACTGAAGCTTTCTTT.

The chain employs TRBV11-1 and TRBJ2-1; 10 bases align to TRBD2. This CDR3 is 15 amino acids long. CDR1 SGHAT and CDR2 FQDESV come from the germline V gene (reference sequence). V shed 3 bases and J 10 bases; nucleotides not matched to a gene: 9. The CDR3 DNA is TGTGCCAGCAGCTTTCACGCTAGCGGGAGACGAGAGCAGTTCTTC. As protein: CASSFHASGRREQFF. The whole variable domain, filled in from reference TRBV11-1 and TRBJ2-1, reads EAEVAQSPRYKITEKSQAVAFWCDPISGHATLYWYRQILGQGPELLVQFQDESVVDDSQLPKDRFSAERLKGVDSTLKIQPAELGDSAMYLCASSFHASGRREQFFGPGTRLTVL.

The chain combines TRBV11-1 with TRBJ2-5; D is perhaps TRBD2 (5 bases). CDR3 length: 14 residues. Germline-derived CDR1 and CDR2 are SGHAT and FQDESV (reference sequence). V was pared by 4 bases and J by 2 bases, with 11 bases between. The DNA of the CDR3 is TGTGCCAGCAGCTCCTGGACTGATCAAGAGACCCAGTACTTC. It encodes CASSSWTDQETQYF.

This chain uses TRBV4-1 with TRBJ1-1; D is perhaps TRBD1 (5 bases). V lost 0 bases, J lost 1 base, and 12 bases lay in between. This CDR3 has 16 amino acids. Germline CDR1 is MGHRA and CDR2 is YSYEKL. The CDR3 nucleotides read TGCGCCAGCAGCCAAGACTTCCGACAGAGGAACACTGAAGCTTTCTTT. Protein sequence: CASSQDFRQRNTEAFF.

CDR3 nucleotides: TGTGCCAACCCCGGGGGTGAGAGAACAGAAGCTTTCTTT. This codes for CANPGGERTEAFF. This chain joins TRBV2 and TRBJ1-1; a possible D gene is TRBD1 (5 bases). Germline assignment: CDR1 SNHLY and CDR2 FYNNEI. CDR3 length: 13 amino acids. V was shortened by 10 bases and J by 8 bases, with 20 bases between the two germline ends.

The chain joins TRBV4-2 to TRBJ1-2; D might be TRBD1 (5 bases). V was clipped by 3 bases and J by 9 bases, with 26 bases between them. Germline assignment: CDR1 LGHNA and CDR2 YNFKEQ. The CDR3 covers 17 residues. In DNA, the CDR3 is TGTGCCAGCAGCCATTCGGGCGGAGTGAATTCCCGGGGGAGCTACACCTTC. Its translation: CASSHSGGVNSRGSYTF.

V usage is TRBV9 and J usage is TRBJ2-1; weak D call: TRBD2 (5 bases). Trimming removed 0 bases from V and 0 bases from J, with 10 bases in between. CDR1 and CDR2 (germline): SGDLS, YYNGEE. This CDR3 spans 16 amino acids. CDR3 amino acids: CASSVVSGGSYNEQFF. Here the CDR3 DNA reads TGTGCCAGCAGCGTAGTGAGCGGTGGCTCCTACAATGAGCAGTTCTTC.

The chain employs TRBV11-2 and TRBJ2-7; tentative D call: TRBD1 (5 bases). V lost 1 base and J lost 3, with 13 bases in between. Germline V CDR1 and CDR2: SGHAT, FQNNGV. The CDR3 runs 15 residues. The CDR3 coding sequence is TGTGCCAGCAGCTTAGGACAGAGTGGACGCTACGAGCAGTACTTC. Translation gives CASSLGQSGRYEQYF.

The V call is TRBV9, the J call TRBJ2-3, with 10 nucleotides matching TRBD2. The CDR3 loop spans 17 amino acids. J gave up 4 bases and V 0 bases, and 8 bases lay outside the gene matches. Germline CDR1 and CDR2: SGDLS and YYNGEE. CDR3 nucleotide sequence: TGTGCCAGCAGCGTAGACCTAGCGGGGGAGGTCCCAGATACGCAGTATTTT. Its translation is CASSVDLAGEVPDTQYF.